This T cell receptor beta chain was recovered during a study of blood T cells in healthy people across ages. The second PCR ran about 6 to 12 cycles with a sample-barcoded 5' primer and J-beta primers. Per-sample output comprised a minimum of 2.5 million paired-end reads containing CDR3. TCRdb processed the 5' RACE reads anew with MiXCR; each CDR3 protein has one entry. The sample carries approximately 790,000 distinct CDR3 sequences, about 62% recorded once. Study-level points and caveats: Roughly linearly, TCR beta diversity per million T cells fell as age increased. Naive CD4+ cell counts and diversity both ran higher in long-lived than in aged donors.

V lost 6 bases to trimming and J lost 8 bases; unmatched junction nucleotides: 20. Germline CDR1 is MNHNS and CDR2 is SASEGT. The CDR3 sequence is 18 residues long. Points on this clonotype: The antigen is not known.

This chain connects TRBV6-1 to TRBJ2-1; 9 bases map to TRBD1. Sequencing input: blood. The origin of this receptor is a man younger than 40 in good health. This CDR3 is CASSTEGGGRDRVDEQFF. The CDR3 nucleotides read TGTGCCAGCAGCACCGAGGGAGGTGGTCGGGACAGGGTCGATGAGCAGTTCTTC.